The 20 T cell receptor beta chains listed next were all sequenced from one sample in a study of shared T cell receptors in the human thymus. Produced via immunoSEQ multiplex PCR; TCRdb's table is partial and in-frame only. Among approximately 580,000 clones listed, roughly 74% were seen once. The same specimen was also included in a second study, on human thymus T cells.

The sample comprised thymocytes. The source of these receptors is a boy less than two years old with a congenital heart defect.

This chain's CDR3 is CASRPDRGNEQYF. As DNA, the CDR3 is TGTGCCAGCAGGCCCGACAGGGGAAACGAGCAGTACTTC. The V gene is TRBV7-9, the J gene TRBJ2-7, with TRBD1 identical over 8 bases. The length of the CDR3 is 13 residues. Trimming removed 6 bases from V and 5 bases from J; junction bases left unmatched: 6. Germline V lookup: CDR1 SEHNR, CDR2 FQNEAQ (reference sequence).

This chain uses TRBV5-1 with TRBJ2-3, with 8 nucleotides matching TRBD2. V lost 6 bases to trimming and J lost 2 bases; unmatched junction nucleotides: 8. The CDR3 has 15 residues. Germline V lookup: CDR1 SGHRS, CDR2 YFSETQ. The CDR3 sequence is CASTWTSFDTDTQYF. CDR3 coding DNA: TGCGCCAGCACGTGGACTAGCTTTGACACAGATACGCAGTATTTT.

The gene calls are TRBV30 and TRBJ2-5; 13 nucleotides align to TRBD2. The length of the CDR3 is 17 residues. After removal of 1 base from V and 1 base from J, the junction contained 6 bases not matched to a gene. Germline loops: CDR1 GTSNPN, CDR2 SVGIG (reference sequence). The DNA for the CDR3 is TGTGCCTGGAGTGCCCTGACTAGCGGGAGGCCCCAAGAGACCCAGTACTTC. This codes for CAWSALTSGRPQETQYF.

The chain recombines TRBV29-1 with TRBJ2-3; 8 nucleotides line up with TRBD2. The junction had 6 bases not matched to a gene; V was cut back by 3 bases and J by 4 bases. Germline V gene data show CDR1 as SQVTM and CDR2 as ANQGSEA. The CDR3 is 14 amino acids. Here the CDR3 DNA reads TGCAGCGTTGAGGGCGGGAGGACCGCAGATACGCAGTATTTT. As protein: CSVEGGRTADTQYF.

V and J are TRBV2 and TRBJ1-5; D is perhaps TRBD1 (6 bases). The CDR3 spans 14 residues. Per the germline V gene, CDR1 is SNHLY and CDR2 is FYNNEI. Trimming took 5 bases from V and 1 from J, leaving 9 bases between them. The CDR3 loop is CASSPGVSNQPQHF. The CDR3 nucleotides read TGTGCCAGCAGTCCAGGGGTCAGCAATCAGCCCCAGCATTTT. Combining the CDR3 with reference TRBV2 and TRBJ1-5 gives the whole variable domain EPEVTQTPSHQVTQMGQEVILRCVPISNHLYFYWYRQILGQKVEFLVSFYNNEISEKSEIFDDQFSVERPDGSNFTLKIRSTKLEDSAMYFCASSPGVSNQPQHFGDGTRLSIL.

The chain combines TRBV5-6 with TRBJ2-7, with D possibly matching TRBD1 (6 bases). Germline V lookup: CDR1 SGHDT, CDR2 YYEEEE. CDR3 length equals 15 residues. V was clipped by 1 base and J by 5 bases, with 16 bases between them. The chain's CDR3 is CASSLWGPGNNEQYF. For the CDR3, the DNA is TGTGCCAGCAGCTTGTGGGGGCCAGGTAATAACGAGCAGTACTTC.

This clone has only one observation. The V and J genes are TRBV28 and TRBJ2-7; tentatively, D is TRBD2 (7 bases). V lost 6 bases, J lost 0 bases, and 12 bases lay in between. The CDR3 has 14 amino acids. Germline CDR1 reads MDHEN; CDR2 reads SYDVKM. The CDR3 DNA follows: TGTGCCAGCAGGAGGGGGGGGAGCTCCTACGAGCAGTACTTC. Translation gives CASRRGGSSYEQYF.

The rearrangement joins TRBV28 to TRBJ2-7, with D tentatively TRBD1 (5 bases). Germline values: CDR1 MDHEN, CDR2 SYDVKM. The CDR3 is made up of 14 amino acids. Trimming cost V 7 bases and J 5 bases, with 18 bases left between them. This chain's CDR3 is CASTPRQRSHEQYF. The CDR3 nucleotides are TGTGCCAGCACCCCTCGACAGCGTTCCCACGAGCAGTACTTC. The full variable domain, with the rest looked up from reference TRBV28 and TRBJ2-7, is DVKVTQSSRYLVKRTGEKVFLECVQDMDHENMFWYRQDPGLGLRLIYFSYDVKMKEKGDIPEGYSVSREKKERFSLILESASTNQTSMYLCASTPRQRSHEQYFGPGTRLTVT.

In its sample, this clone was seen a few times. The rearrangement uses TRBV28 and TRBJ1-1; a possible D gene is TRBD1 (5 bases). Germline values: CDR1 MDHEN, CDR2 SYDVKM. The germline V and J ends were trimmed by 6 bases and 1 base, with 12 bases remaining between them. CDR3 length equals 14 residues. Here the CDR3 reads CASSPLGGNTEAFF. CDR3 sequence (DNA): TGTGCCAGCAGCCCCCTCGGGGGGAACACTGAAGCTTTCTTT.

J is TRBJ2-5 and V is TRBV7-2, with D possibly matching TRBD2 (5 bases). Looked up from germline, CDR1 is SGHTA and CDR2 is FQGNSA. The V gene lost 5 bases and the J gene lost 2 bases, with 15 bases spanning the gap. The CDR3 covers 15 residues. CDR3 amino acids: CASSPNGVTQETQYF. CDR3 DNA sequence: TGTGCCAGCAGCCCTAACGGGGTTACACAAGAGACCCAGTACTTC.

The rearrangement joins TRBV12-5 to TRBJ1-2; possibly TRBD1 for D (5 bases). Germline lookup yields CDR1 LGHNT and CDR2 FRNRAP. The V end was cut by 4 bases, the J end by 3 bases, with 12 bases between. The CDR3 length is 14 residues. The CDR3 here is CASGSTGRDYGYTF. CDR3 nucleotides: TGTGCTAGTGGTTCCACAGGTCGCGACTATGGCTACACCTTC. The full variable domain, its missing parts supplied by reference TRBV12-5 and TRBJ1-2, is DARVTQTPRHKVTEMGQEVTMRCQPILGHNTVFWYRQTMMQGLELLAYFRNRAPLDDSGMPKDRFSAEMPDATLATLKIQPSEPRDSAVYFCASGSTGRDYGYTFGSGTRLTVV.

The chain recombines TRBV4-2 with TRBJ2-7; a weak D match, TRBD2 (8 bases). The CDR3 runs 15 residues. The V gene's germline CDR1 is LGHNA and CDR2 YNFKEQ. V lost 4 bases and J lost 0, with 13 bases in between. CDR3 sequence (DNA): TGTGCCAGCAGCCCAGCGGGGGACAGCTCCTACGAGCAGTACTTC. It translates to CASSPAGDSSYEQYF.

V and J are TRBV14 and TRBJ2-1; TRBD2 matches at 7 bases. V lost 0 bases, J lost 4 bases, and 12 bases stayed unmatched. CDR3 length: 18 residues. Per the germline V gene, CDR1 is SGHDN and CDR2 is FVKESK. CDR3 residues: CASSQDVHVGGVYNEQFF. The CDR3 region has the DNA TGTGCCAGCAGCCAAGATGTGCATGTGGGAGGGGTATACAATGAGCAGTTCTTC.

This clone was found once. The chain recombines TRBV11-2 with TRBJ2-7; the D gene is possibly TRBD1 (6 bases). This CDR3 region has 13 residues. The germline CDR1 and CDR2 sequences are SGHAT and FQNNGV. Trimming took off 5 bases at V and 5 bases at J, with 13 bases between the two ends. The CDR3 nucleotides are TGTGCCAGCAGCGCACAGGGTCCCAACGAGCAGTACTTC. Protein: CASSAQGPNEQYF.

The chain joins TRBV11-2 to TRBJ2-1; 9 bases fit TRBD2. Looked up from germline, CDR1 is SGHAT and CDR2 is FQNNGV. The CDR3 runs to 18 residues. The ends lost 1 base at V and 8 bases at J; junction bases unmatched: 15. The CDR3 DNA follows: TGTGCCAGCAGCTTAGTGAGTTCGCTACTAGCGGGTGGCGATGAGCAGTTCTTC. Protein: CASSLVSSLLAGGDEQFF.

The rearrangement links TRBV12-2 to TRBJ2-4; the table's D call, TRBD2, was not checked against the DNA. TRBV12-2 is shown as a pseudogene. This CDR3 comprises 20 residues. The CDR3 protein is CASRPTWTRESAPHKNIQYF. CDR3 coding DNA: TGTGCAAGTCGCCCCACTTGGACTAGAGAGTCCGCTCCCCACAAAAACATTCAGTACTTC.

This clone was counted between two and nine times. The gene calls are TRBV10-3 and TRBJ2-1, with 12 bases aligning to TRBD2. The CDR3 runs 15 residues. Germline CDR1 ENHRY, CDR2 SYGVKD. V trimming: 4 bases; J trimming: 7 bases; junction bases outside the gene matches: 5. The DNA for the CDR3 is TGTGCCATCAGTGGCCCACTAGCGGGAGGAAATGAGCAGTTCTTC. Translating gives CAISGPLAGGNEQFF.

The J gene is TRBJ2-1, the V gene TRBV21-1; TRBD2 is taken as the D call from the table, unchecked against the DNA. TRBV21-1 is labeled a pseudogene. This CDR3 spans 16 amino acids. The CDR3 sequence: CASSKVGPGGFGEQFF. The CDR3 region has the DNA TGTGCCAGCAGCAAAGTGGGACCCGGGGGGTTCGGTGAGCAGTTCTTC.

The chain is built from TRBV29-1 and TRBJ2-1; TRBD2 agrees at 11 bases. Germline CDR1 reads SQVTM; CDR2 reads ANQGSEA. After removal of 0 bases from V and 4 bases from J, the junction contained 8 bases not matched to a gene. The CDR3 is made up of 17 amino acids. CDR3 loop: CSVEDGGPSGGYNEQFF. The CDR3 DNA reads TGCAGCGTTGAAGACGGAGGCCCTAGCGGGGGGTACAATGAGCAGTTCTTC.

The chain links TRBV6-5 to TRBJ2-3, with a tentative D call TRBD1 (6 bases). The germline V and J ends were trimmed by 3 bases and 2 bases, with 15 bases remaining between them. This CDR3 contains 16 residues. CDR1 and CDR2 (germline): MNHEY, SVGAGI. CDR3 loop: CASSYLRQEATDTQYF. CDR3 DNA sequence: TGTGCCAGCAGTTATCTAAGACAGGAGGCCACAGATACGCAGTATTTT.